This T cell receptor (beta chain) was captured by sequencing in a study of T and B cells in COVID-19 patients. For the study at large: Peripheral blood came from COVID-19 patients with active infection or after recovery. Nine tenths of the roughly 20 active-infection patients had comorbidities associated with unfavorable COVID-19 outcome.

There are 14 residues in the CDR3. The germline V and J ends were trimmed by 11 bases and 4 bases, with 17 bases remaining between them. Germline V gene data show CDR1 as MNHNY and CDR2 as SVGAGI (reference sequence). Within the sample, this clonotype is medium-sized. TRB rearrangements were amplified by multiplex PCR with BIOMED2 TRB-A/B primers. TCRdb re-called the multiplex PCR reads through MiXCR, storing one row per CDR3 protein. Of about 8,000 distinct CDR3 sequences listed, approximately 30% are singletons. TRB was amplified from around 250-460 ng of blood genomic DNA. This receptor was identified in a human donor who had recovered from COVID-19. The rearrangement links TRBV6-6 to TRBJ2-2; tentative D call: TRBD1 (6 bases). Sequencing was performed on blood. The CDR3 nucleotides read TGTGCCTCCCGTCAAACAGGGTTCACCGGGGAGCTGTTTTTT. This codes for CASRQTGFTGELFF.